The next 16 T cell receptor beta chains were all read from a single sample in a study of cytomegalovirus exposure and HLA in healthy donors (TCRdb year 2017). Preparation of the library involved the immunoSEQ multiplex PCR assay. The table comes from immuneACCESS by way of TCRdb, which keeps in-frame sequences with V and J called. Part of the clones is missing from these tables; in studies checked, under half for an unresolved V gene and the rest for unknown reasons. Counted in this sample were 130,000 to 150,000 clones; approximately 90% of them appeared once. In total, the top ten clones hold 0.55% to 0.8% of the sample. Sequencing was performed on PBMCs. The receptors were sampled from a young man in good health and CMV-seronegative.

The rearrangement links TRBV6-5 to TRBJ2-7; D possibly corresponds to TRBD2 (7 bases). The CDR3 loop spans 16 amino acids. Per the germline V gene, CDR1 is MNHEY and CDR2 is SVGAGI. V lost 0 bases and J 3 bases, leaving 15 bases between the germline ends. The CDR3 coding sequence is TGTGCCAGCAGTTACTCGAAAGGGGGGGACCACTACGAGCAGTACTTC. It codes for CASSYSKGGDHYEQYF.

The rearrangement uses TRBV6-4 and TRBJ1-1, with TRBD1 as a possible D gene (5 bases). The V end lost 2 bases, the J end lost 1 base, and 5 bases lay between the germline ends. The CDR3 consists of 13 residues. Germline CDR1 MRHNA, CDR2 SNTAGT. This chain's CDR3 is CASSDTGNTEAFF. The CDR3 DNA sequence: TGTGCCAGCAGTGACACAGGGAACACTGAAGCTTTCTTT.

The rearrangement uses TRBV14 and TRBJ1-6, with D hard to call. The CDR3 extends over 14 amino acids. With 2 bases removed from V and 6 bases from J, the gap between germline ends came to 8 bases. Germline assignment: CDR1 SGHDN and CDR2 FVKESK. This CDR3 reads CASSQRHANSPLHF. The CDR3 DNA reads TGTGCCAGCAGCCAAAGACACGCTAATTCACCCCTCCACTTT.

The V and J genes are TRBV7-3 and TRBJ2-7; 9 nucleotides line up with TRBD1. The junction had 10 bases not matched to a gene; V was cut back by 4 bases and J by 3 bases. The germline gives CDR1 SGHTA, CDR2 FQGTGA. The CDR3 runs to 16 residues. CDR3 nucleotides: TGTGCCAGCAGCTGGGGGGCTCCGGGACAGGGCTACGAGCAGTACTTC. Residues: CASSWGAPGQGYEQYF.

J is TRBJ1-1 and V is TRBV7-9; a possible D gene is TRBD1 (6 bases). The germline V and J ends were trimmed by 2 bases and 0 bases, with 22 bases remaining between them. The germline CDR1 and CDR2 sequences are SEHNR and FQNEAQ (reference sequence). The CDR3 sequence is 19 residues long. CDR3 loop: CASSLTETRGLILNTEAFF. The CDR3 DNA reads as TGTGCCAGCAGCTTAACCGAGACCAGGGGCCTAATACTGAACACTGAAGCTTTCTTT.

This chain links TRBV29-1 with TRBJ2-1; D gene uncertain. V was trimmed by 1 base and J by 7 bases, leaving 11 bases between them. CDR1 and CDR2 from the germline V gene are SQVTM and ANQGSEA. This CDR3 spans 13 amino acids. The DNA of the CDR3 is TGCAGCGTTGAAGCTGTGACTCAGAATGAGCAGTTCTTC. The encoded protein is CSVEAVTQNEQFF.

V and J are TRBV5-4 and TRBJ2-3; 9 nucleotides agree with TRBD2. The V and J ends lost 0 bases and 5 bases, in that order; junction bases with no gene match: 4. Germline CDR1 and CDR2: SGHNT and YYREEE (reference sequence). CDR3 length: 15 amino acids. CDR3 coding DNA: TGTGCCAGCAGCTTGGCAGGACTAGCGATAGATACGCAGTATTTT. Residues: CASSLAGLAIDTQYF.

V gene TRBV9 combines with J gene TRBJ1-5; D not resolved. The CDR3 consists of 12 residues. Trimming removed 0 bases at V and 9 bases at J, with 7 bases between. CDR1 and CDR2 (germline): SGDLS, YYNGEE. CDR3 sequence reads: CASSVDSGPQHF. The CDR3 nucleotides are TGTGCCAGCAGCGTAGATTCGGGGCCCCAGCATTTT.

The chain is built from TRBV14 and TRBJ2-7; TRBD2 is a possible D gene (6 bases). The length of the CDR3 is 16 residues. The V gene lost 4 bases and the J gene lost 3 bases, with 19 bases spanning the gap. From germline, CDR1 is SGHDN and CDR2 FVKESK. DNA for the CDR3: TGTGCCAGCAGCCGCTACTCCGGGACTCAGTACTACGAGCAGTACTTC. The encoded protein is CASSRYSGTQYYEQYF.

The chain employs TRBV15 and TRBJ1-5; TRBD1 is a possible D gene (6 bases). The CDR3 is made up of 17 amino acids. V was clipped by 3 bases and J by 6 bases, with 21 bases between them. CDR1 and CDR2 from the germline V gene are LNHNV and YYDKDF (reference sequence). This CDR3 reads CATSSRQAGWAGQPQHF. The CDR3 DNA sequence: TGTGCCACCAGCAGTAGACAGGCTGGTTGGGCTGGTCAGCCCCAGCATTTT.

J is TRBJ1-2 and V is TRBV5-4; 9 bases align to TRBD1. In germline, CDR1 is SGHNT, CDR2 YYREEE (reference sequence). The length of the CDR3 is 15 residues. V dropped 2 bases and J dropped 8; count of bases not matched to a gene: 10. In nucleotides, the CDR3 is TGTGCCAGCAGCTTTAGTACAGGGGGCTCAGGAGGCTACACCTTC. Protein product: CASSFSTGGSGGYTF.

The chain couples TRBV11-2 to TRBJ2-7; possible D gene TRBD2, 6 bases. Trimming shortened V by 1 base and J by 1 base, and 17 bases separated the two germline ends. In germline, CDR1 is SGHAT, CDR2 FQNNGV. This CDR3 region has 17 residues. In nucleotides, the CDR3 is TGTGCCAGCAGCTTAGTCCTCTTGGGGGGTCGTTCCTACGAGCAGTACTTC. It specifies CASSLVLLGGRSYEQYF.

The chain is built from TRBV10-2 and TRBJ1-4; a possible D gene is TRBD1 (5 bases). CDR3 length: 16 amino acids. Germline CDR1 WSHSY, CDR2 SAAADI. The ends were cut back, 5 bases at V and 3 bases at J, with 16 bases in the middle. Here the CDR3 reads CASSKTTGGPNEKLFF. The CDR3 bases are TGCGCCAGCAGTAAAACTACCGGGGGACCTAATGAAAAACTGTTTTTT.

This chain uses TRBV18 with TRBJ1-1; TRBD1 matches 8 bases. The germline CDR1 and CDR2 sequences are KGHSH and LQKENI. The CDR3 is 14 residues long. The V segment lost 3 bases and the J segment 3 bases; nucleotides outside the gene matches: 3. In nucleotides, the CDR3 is TGTGCCAGCTCACCGCTGACAGGGGACACTGAAGCTTTCTTT. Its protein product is CASSPLTGDTEAFF.

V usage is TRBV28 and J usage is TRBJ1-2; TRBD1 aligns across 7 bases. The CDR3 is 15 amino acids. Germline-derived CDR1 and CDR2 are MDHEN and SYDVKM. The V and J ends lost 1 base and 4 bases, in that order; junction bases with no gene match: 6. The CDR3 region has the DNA TGTGCCAGCAGTTTATTAATCACAGGGGCCTATGGCTACACCTTC. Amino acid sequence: CASSLLITGAYGYTF.

The CDR3 spells CASSVRDRDSYNEQFF. The CDR3 DNA reads TGTGCCAGCAGCGTCCGGGACAGGGACTCCTACAATGAGCAGTTCTTC. The chain recombines TRBV7-9 with TRBJ2-1, with TRBD1 matching over 9 bases. The CDR3 spans 16 residues. The J segment lost 0 bases and the V segment lost 5 bases, leaving 5 bases of the junction unmatched. The germline gives CDR1 SEHNR, CDR2 FQNEAQ (reference sequence).